The 11 T cell receptor beta chains presented below share a single source sample, sequenced in a study of blood T cell repertoires in COVID-19. The method was immunoSEQ multiplex PCR; TCRdb's version includes in-frame clones alone and lacks a portion of them. The sample consists of about 370,000 clones, more than 80% of them appearing once. The sequencing input was PBMCs or T cells enriched from blood (not recorded which). The receptors come from a man in his late teens or twenties who had recovered from COVID-19.

This rearrangement joins TRBV29-1 to TRBJ2-1, with a weak D call TRBD1 (5 bases). V lost 5 bases and J lost 5, with 16 bases in between. The CDR3 consists of 14 residues. CDR1 SQVTM and CDR2 ANQGSEA come from the germline V gene. The CDR3 nucleotides read TGCAGCGTTTCTCTCCAGGGCACAAACAATGAGCAGTTCTTC. This gives the protein CSVSLQGTNNEQFF.

The rearrangement uses TRBV19 and TRBJ2-7, with 7 bases identical to TRBD1. V shed 3 bases and J 2 bases; nucleotides not matched to a gene: 4. CDR1 is LNHDA and CDR2 is SQIVND in the germline V gene (reference sequence). The CDR3 loop spans 14 amino acids. CDR3 in amino acids: CASSIGQGAYEQYF. CDR3 bases: TGTGCCAGTAGTATCGGTCAGGGGGCCTACGAGCAGTACTTC.

The genes are TRBV7-2 and TRBJ1-5; 7 nucleotides agree with TRBD1. Losses at the gene ends were 5 bases for V and 6 bases for J; bases not matched to a gene: 7. Germline V lookup: CDR1 SGHTA, CDR2 FQGNSA. The CDR3 contains 14 residues. The CDR3 protein is CASSARQGAQPQHF. In DNA form, the CDR3 reads TGTGCCAGCAGCGCCAGACAGGGAGCTCAGCCCCAGCATTTT.

V is TRBV28 and J is TRBJ2-5, with D unclear. This CDR3 comprises 12 residues. Germline V CDR1 and CDR2: MDHEN, SYDVKM. The V end lost 6 bases, the J end lost 1 base, and 6 bases lay between the germline ends. The CDR3 DNA reads TGTGCCAGCAGACAGTCCCAAGAGACCCAGTACTTC. This encodes CASRQSQETQYF.

This chain joins TRBV5-1 and TRBJ2-5; 12 bases align to TRBD2. J was trimmed by 1 base and V by 3 bases; bases with no gene match: 4. CDR3 length: 16 amino acids. Germline V gene data show CDR1 as SGHRS and CDR2 as YFSETQ. The CDR3 sequence: CASSSLAGGSQETQYF. The DNA for the CDR3 is TGCGCCAGCAGCTCACTAGCGGGGGGCTCCCAAGAGACCCAGTACTTC.

This clone was seen just once. J is TRBJ2-3 and V is TRBV9; D is perhaps TRBD2 (6 bases). This CDR3 is 17 amino acids long. Trimming took 0 bases from V and 4 from J, leaving 18 bases between them. CDR1 is SGDLS and CDR2 is YYNGEE in the germline V gene. In DNA, the CDR3 is TGTGCCAGCAGCGTAGAGGGGCGACTAGATGGGGCAGATACGCAGTATTTT. This sequence encodes CASSVEGRLDGADTQYF.

V gene TRBV28 combines with J gene TRBJ1-3; TRBD1 aligns across 7 bases. The J segment lost 2 bases and the V segment lost 7 bases, leaving 8 bases of the junction unmatched. The germline V gene has CDR1 MDHEN and CDR2 SYDVKM. The CDR3 covers 15 residues. CDR3 in amino acids: CASNRGTVTGNTIYF. The CDR3 bases are TGTGCCAGCAACCGGGGGACAGTCACTGGAAACACCATATATTTT.

The genes are TRBV9 and TRBJ2-7, with 8 bases identical to TRBD1. Germline values: CDR1 SGDLS, CDR2 YYNGEE. V lost 3 bases, J lost 7 bases, and 6 bases stayed unmatched. There are 13 residues in the CDR3. In DNA, the CDR3 is TGTGCCAGCAGCGCCAGACAGGGGCGGGAGCAGTACTTC. Translated: CASSARQGREQYF.

V is TRBV2 and J is TRBJ2-1, with 9 nucleotides matching TRBD1. The CDR3 consists of 16 residues. J gave up 0 bases and V 7 bases, and 7 bases lay outside the gene matches. Germline CDR1 and CDR2: SNHLY and FYNNEI. Here the CDR3 reads CASNPTGGDSYNEQFF. Written as DNA, the CDR3 is TGTGCCAGCAACCCCACAGGGGGCGACTCCTACAATGAGCAGTTCTTC.

Only one count was recorded for this clone. The chain uses TRBV7-9 and TRBJ1-2; the match to TRBD1 covers 7 bases. The CDR3 has 14 residues. CDR1 and CDR2 (germline): SEHNR, FQNEAQ (reference sequence). Trimming cost V 5 bases and J 5 bases; bases outside gene matches: 8. The CDR3 loop is CASSLHGTEYGYTF. CDR3 nucleotide sequence: TGTGCCAGCAGCCTCCACGGGACAGAATATGGCTACACCTTC.

The V gene is TRBV7-2, the J gene TRBJ2-1; no reliable D call. CDR1 SGHTA and CDR2 FQGNSA come from the germline V gene. The CDR3 covers 14 residues. V lost 3 bases and J lost 3, with 9 bases in between. The CDR3 region has the DNA TGTGCCAGCAGCTTTGACAATATCTACAATGAGCAGTTCTTC. This gives the protein CASSFDNIYNEQFF.